What follows is one T cell receptor (beta chain) and its context. Antigen: not known. Amplification used 60 Vbeta primers and 13 Jbeta primers. Method: immunoSEQ multiplex PCR; TCRdb's copy keeps in-frame clones and lacks some. There are some 170,000 clones in the sample; around 78% occur only once, and over 0.95% lies in the top ten. The data were taken from a study of cytomegalovirus exposure and HLA in healthy donors. Study details: HLA-typed donors contributed some 87 million unique TCRs, which were held in an early data release.

Study-level findings and limits: Reports indicated that the classifier achieved high specificity and sensitivity in diagnosing cytomegalovirus status. Analysis performed later found more than 15,000 TCR beta sequences associated with HLA alleles at 0.05 false discovery rate.

Germline CDR1 SGHRS, CDR2 YFSETQ. The CDR3 is made up of 15 amino acids. The J segment lost 6 bases and the V segment lost 2 bases, leaving 8 bases of the junction unmatched. The sequencing sample was made of PBMCs. This TCR came from a woman aged 40 to 50 in good health and CMV-seronegative. The chain carries TRBV5-1 and TRBJ1-2, with TRBD1 identical over 9 bases. The CDR3 DNA is TGCGCCAGCAGCTTCAGGACAGGGGATATGGATGGCTACACCTTC. The encoded protein is CASSFRTGDMDGYTF. Together with reference TRBV5-1 and TRBJ1-2, the CDR3 gives the full variable domain: KAGVTQTPRYLIKTRGQQVTLSCSPISGHRSVSWYQQTPGQGLQFLFEYFSETQRNKGNFPGRFSGRQFSNSRSEMNVSTLELGDSALYLCASSFRTGDMDGYTFGSGTRLTVV.